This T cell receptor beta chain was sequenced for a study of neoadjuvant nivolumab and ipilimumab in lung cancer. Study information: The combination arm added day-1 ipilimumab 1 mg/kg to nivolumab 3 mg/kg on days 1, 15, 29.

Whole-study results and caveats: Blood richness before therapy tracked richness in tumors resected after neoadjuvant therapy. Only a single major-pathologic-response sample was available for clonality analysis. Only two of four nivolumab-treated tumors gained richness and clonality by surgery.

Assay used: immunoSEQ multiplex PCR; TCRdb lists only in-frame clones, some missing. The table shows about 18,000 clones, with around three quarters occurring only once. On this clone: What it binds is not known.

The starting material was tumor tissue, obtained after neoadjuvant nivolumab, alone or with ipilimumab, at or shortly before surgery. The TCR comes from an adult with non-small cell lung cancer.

The CDR3 nucleotides read TGCGCCAGCAGCCAACCCGGACTAGCGGCCGCCTACAATGAGCAGTTCTTC. This gives the protein CASSQPGLAAAYNEQFF. The chain employs TRBV4-1 and TRBJ2-1; the match to TRBD2 covers 10 bases. V was clipped by 2 bases and J by 2 bases; unmatched bases: 6. CDR3 length equals 17 residues. Germline CDR1 MGHRA, CDR2 YSYEKL.